One and the same sample provided the 2 T cell receptor beta chains below, sequenced in a study of blood T cell repertoires in COVID-19. The table came from immunoSEQ multiplex PCR; TCRdb's copy has only in-frame clones and leaves some out. The data contain 90,000 to 100,000 clones, roughly 84% of them singletons. Sequencing input: peripheral blood. Receptors were obtained from a woman aged 55-69 years with acute or convalescent COVID-19.

The gene calls are TRBV5-5 and TRBJ2-2; 9 nucleotides agree with TRBD2. The CDR3 covers 15 residues. V dropped 9 bases and J dropped 8; count of bases not matched to a gene: 14. Germline values: CDR1 SGHKS, CDR2 YYEKEE (reference sequence). CDR3 sequence: CATTPRGLAGGELFF. Written as DNA, the CDR3 is TGTGCCACCACCCCCCGGGGCCTAGCGGGGGGGGAGCTGTTTTTT.

The J gene is TRBJ1-5, the V gene TRBV2, with TRBD1 matching 7 bases. Germline CDR1 and CDR2: SNHLY and FYNNEI. V was pared by 8 bases and J by 0 bases, with 1 base of the junction left unmatched. This CDR3 spans 13 amino acids. CDR3 region: CASGTDSNQPQHF. In DNA, the CDR3 is TGTGCCAGCGGGACAGATAGCAATCAGCCCCAGCATTTT.